The T cell receptor beta chain described here comes from a study of control samples from healthy donors and cancer patients (dated by TCRdb to 2019 to 2021). Worth noting for this clone: Its binding antigen is unknown. No much larger clone exists at a distance of one base, and base qualities are not known.

Receptor amplification or capture employed the immunoSEQ multiplex PCR assay. The source is immuneACCESS, and TCRdb retained only in-frame sequences with V and J called. Part of the clones is not carried over; for the studies checked, unresolved V genes explain less than half of this, and the remainder is unexplained. The sample yields about 79,000 clones; approximately 93% were counted once. The ten largest clonotypes hold around 1.3% of the sample. Looking up the germline V gene (reference sequence) yields CDR1 LGHDT and CDR2 YNNKEL. Spanning cysteine to phenylalanine, the CDR3 consists of 17 amino acids. The sequence is cut down to CDR3 DNA, 51 bases in frame from base 1. Here V drops 5 bases and J drops 0 bases, and the junction holds 8 bases not matched to any gene.

This receptor was taken from a woman in her thirties or forties with lung cancer. The V gene is TRBV3-1 (or the pseudogene TRBV3-2) and the J gene is TRBJ1-3, and TRBD1 matches 9 of the central bases. Sequenced material: PBMCs. DNA sequence: TGTGCCAGCAGCTCCGGGACAGGGCCTCCCTCTGGAAACACCATATATTTT. The translation is CASSSGTGPPSGNTIYF.